In this sample, the clone carrying this TCR beta chain turned up many times. The antigen remains unidentified. This specimen belongs to a study of T cell repertoires in cytomegalovirus infection. In the study overall: The authors relied on CMV epitopes, both recently identified HLA-C-restricted and well-studied HLA-B-restricted.

Study results and limitations: Clonotype analysis showed dominance of the ex vivo response by HLA-C-restricted CMV-specific TCR beta clonotypes. Identification of carriers of CMV plus the relevant HLA was performed using cumulative public TCR beta family frequency.

The CDR3 length is 15 residues. Germline-derived CDR1 and CDR2 are SEHNR and FQNEAQ (reference sequence). The ends were cut back, 4 bases at V and 4 bases at J, with 15 bases in the middle. TCRdb processed the reads anew with MiXCR; each CDR3 protein has one entry. The profile shows hundreds of thousands of distinct CDR3 sequences, 30% to 40% of them singletons. The chain is built from TRBV7-9 and TRBJ2-3; no clear D. The TCR sequence derives from a human donor in good health (CMV status not recorded). Some clones in this sample may be carry-over from other donors' samples. The material was cultured CD8+ T cells from PBMCs, obtained from culture after CMV antigen stimulation. CDR3 loop: CASSSPLKPADTQYF. DNA of the CDR3: TGTGCCAGCAGCTCACCCCTAAAGCCTGCAGATACGCAGTATTTT.